The clone carrying this T cell receptor beta chain was recorded a few times. Trimming took off 4 bases at V and 8 bases at J, with 17 bases between the two ends. From germline, CDR1 is LGHDT and CDR2 YNNKEL (reference sequence). CDR3 length equals 15 residues. The sample originates from a study of T cells in Graves' hyperthyroidism and ophthalmopathy. It was RNA transcripts that yielded the amplified TCR beta CDR3 regions. The study used the HTBI primer set for a first-round RT-PCR of the TCR CDR3. One entry per CDR3 protein results from TCRdb running MiXCR on the multiplex PCR reads. The sample yields 660,000 or so distinct CDR3 sequences, 20% to 25% seen once. Patients were excluded for uncontrolled infection, other autoimmune disease, pregnancy or lactation.

Source material: blood. The chain uses TRBV3-1 and TRBJ1-4; a weak D match, TRBD1 (6 bases). The sequence came from a young man with Graves' ophthalmopathy. CDR3 loop: CASSRLTGPDEKLFF. The CDR3 nucleotides are TGTGCCAGCAGCCGACTCACAGGGCCGGACGAAAAACTGTTTTTT.